The clone carrying this TCR beta chain was recorded only once. The sample holds other DNA sequences that translate to the same CDR3. The sample is drawn from a study of blood T cell repertoires in COVID-19. The trim removed 4 bases at V and 3 bases at J, leaving 3 bases unmatched. The CDR3 extends over 14 amino acids. The V gene's germline CDR1 is SGHRS and CDR2 YFSETQ. The data were produced by immunoSEQ multiplex PCR, yet TCRdb's version contains in-frame clones alone and is incomplete. The sample consists of around 340,000 clones, about nine tenths of them appearing once. Sequenced input: PBMCs or T cells enriched from blood (not recorded which). This clonotype was obtained from a woman aged 25 to 39 who had been exposed to COVID-19. V and J are TRBV5-1 and TRBJ2-3; 9 nucleotides match TRBD1. In DNA, the CDR3 is TGCGCCAGCAGCCCGGGGACAGGGACAGATACGCAGTATTTT. Protein: CASSPGTGTDTQYF.